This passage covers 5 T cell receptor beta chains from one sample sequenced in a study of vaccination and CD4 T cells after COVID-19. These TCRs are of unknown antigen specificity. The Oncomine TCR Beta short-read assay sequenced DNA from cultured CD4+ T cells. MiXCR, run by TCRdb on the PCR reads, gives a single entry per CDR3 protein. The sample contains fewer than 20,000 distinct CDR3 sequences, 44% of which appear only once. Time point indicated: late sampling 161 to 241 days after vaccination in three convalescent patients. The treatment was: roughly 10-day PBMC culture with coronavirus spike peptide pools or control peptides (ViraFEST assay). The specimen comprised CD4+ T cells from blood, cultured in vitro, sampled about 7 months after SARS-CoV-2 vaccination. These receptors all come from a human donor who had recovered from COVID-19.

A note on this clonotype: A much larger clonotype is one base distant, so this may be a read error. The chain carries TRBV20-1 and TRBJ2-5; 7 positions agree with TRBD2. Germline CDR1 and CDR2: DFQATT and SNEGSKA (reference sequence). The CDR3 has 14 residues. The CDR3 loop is CGASGPPRQQTQYF. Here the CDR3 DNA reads TGCGGTGCTAGCGGACCCCCGAGGCAACAGACCCAGTACTTC.

CDR3 nucleotides: TGTGCCAGCAGTAGCCAGAGGGGGTCCGACCAAGAGACCCAGTACTTC. Translated: CASSSQRGSDQETQYF. The chain employs TRBV6-1 and TRBJ2-5; D may be TRBD1 (6 bases). The CDR3 covers 16 residues. The germline V and J ends were trimmed by 5 bases and 0 bases, with 16 bases remaining between them. Germline CDR1 and CDR2: MNHNS and SASEGT.

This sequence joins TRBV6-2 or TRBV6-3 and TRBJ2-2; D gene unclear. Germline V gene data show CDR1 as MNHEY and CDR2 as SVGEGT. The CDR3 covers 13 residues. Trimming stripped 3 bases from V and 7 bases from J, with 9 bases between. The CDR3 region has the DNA TGTGCCAGCAGTTATCCGGGTCACGGGGAGCTGTTTTTT. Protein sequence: CASSYPGHGELFF.

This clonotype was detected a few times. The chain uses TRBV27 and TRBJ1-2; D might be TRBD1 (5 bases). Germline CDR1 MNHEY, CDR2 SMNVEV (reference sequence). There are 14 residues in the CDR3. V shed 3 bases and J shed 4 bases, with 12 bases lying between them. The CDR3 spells CASSLGGRGYGYTF. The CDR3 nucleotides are TGTGCCAGCAGTTTGGGGGGTCGAGGCTATGGCTACACCTTC.

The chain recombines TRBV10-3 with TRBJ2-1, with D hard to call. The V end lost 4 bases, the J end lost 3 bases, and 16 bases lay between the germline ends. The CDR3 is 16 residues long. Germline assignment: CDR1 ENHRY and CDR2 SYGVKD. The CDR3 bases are TGTGCCATCAGTGCAAGCACCGAGGTAAACTACAATGAGCAGTTCTTC. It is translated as CAISASTEVNYNEQFF.